One sample yielded the 10 T cell receptor beta chains listed below, sequenced in a study of shared clonotypes between healthy human individuals. The assay was immunoSEQ multiplex PCR, and TCRdb's table has in-frame clones only and misses some. Here the sample spans some 580,000 clones, 97% being singletons. Source material: naive CD4+ T cells sorted from blood. As to subset: CD45RA+ positively selected. The receptor source for this set is a woman aged 30 to 39 in good health.

The chain employs TRBV15 and TRBJ2-1; 8 nucleotides line up with TRBD2. The CDR3 is made up of 13 amino acids. V shed 5 bases and J 12 bases; nucleotides not matched to a gene: 9. Germline V lookup: CDR1 LNHNV, CDR2 YYDKDF (reference sequence). The CDR3 nucleotides are TGTGCCACCAGCGGGACTAGAGAGACCGGGCAGTTCTTC. Amino acid sequence: CATSGTRETGQFF. The full variable domain, in which reference TRBV15 and TRBJ2-1 provide the parts outside the CDR3, is DAMVIQNPRYQVTQFGKPVTLSCSQTLNHNVMYWYQQKSSQAPKLLFHYYDKDFNNEADTPDNFQSRRPNTSFCFLDIRSPGLGDTAMYLCATSGTRETGQFFGPGTRLTVL.

The V gene is TRBV19, the J gene TRBJ2-2, with D possibly TRBD2 on 5 matching bases. Trimming left V 5 bases short and J 1 base short, with 11 bases between. The length of the CDR3 is 15 residues. Germline loops: CDR1 LNHDA, CDR2 SQIVND (reference sequence). This CDR3 is CASSHAAENTGELFF. DNA for the CDR3: TGTGCCAGTAGTCACGCAGCGGAGAACACCGGGGAGCTGTTTTTT.

This clone was observed a single time. This rearrangement joins TRBV4-1 to TRBJ1-1, with D possibly matching TRBD1 (5 bases). V was pared by 4 bases and J by 1 base, with 10 bases between. Germline V CDR1 and CDR2: MGHRA, YSYEKL. The CDR3 loop spans 14 amino acids. CDR3 in amino acids: CASSPQGRNTEAFF. CDR3 nucleotides: TGCGCCAGCAGCCCTCAGGGTAGGAACACTGAAGCTTTCTTT.

This chain joins TRBV28 and TRBJ1-1; possible D gene TRBD1, 6 bases. CDR1 and CDR2 (germline): MDHEN, SYDVKM. The germline V and J ends were trimmed by 5 bases and 2 bases, with 18 bases remaining between them. CDR3 size: 16 residues. CDR3 region: CASSQISRTVNTEAFF. The CDR3, as DNA: TGTGCCAGCAGTCAGATCTCCAGGACAGTTAACACTGAAGCTTTCTTT.

V gene TRBV19 combines with J gene TRBJ2-1; D not resolved. Germline V CDR1 and CDR2: LNHDA, SQIVND (reference sequence). There are 14 residues in the CDR3. V lost 4 bases and J lost 1, with 8 bases in between. DNA for the CDR3: TGTGCCAGTAGTAGTAGGAAATCCTACAATGAGCAGTTCTTC. Encoded protein: CASSSRKSYNEQFF.

This clone appeared a single time. The genes are TRBV11-3 and TRBJ2-7; no reliable D call. Germline CDR1 SGHNT, CDR2 YENEEA. The CDR3 is 14 amino acids. Trimming removed 1 base from V and 2 bases from J, with 9 bases in between. CDR3 sequence (DNA): TGTGCCAGCAGCTTAGGCCCGAACACCTACGAGCAGTACTTC. Its translation: CASSLGPNTYEQYF.

The chain combines TRBV5-1 with TRBJ2-7; 8 bases align to TRBD2. CDR3 length: 15 amino acids. V lost 4 bases, J lost 2 bases, and 8 bases stayed unmatched. CDR1 and CDR2 (germline): SGHRS, YFSETQ. CDR3 sequence (DNA): TGCGCCAGCAGCCCGACTAGCGCCGCAGCCTACGAGCAGTACTTC. It codes for CASSPTSAAAYEQYF. Drawing the rest from reference TRBV5-1 and TRBJ2-7, the complete variable domain is KAGVTQTPRYLIKTRGQQVTLSCSPISGHRSVSWYQQTPGQGLQFLFEYFSETQRNKGNFPGRFSGRQFSNSRSEMNVSTLELGDSALYLCASSPTSAAAYEQYFGPGTRLTVT.

The CDR3 DNA reads TGTGCCAGCAGCTTAGGACTAGCGGACTCCGATACGCAGTATTTT. Its protein product is CASSLGLADSDTQYF. The rearrangement links TRBV5-4 to TRBJ2-3, with 10 positions matching TRBD2. J gave up 6 bases and V 2 bases, and 6 bases lay outside the gene matches. This CDR3 is built from 15 residues. The germline V gene encodes CDR1 SGHNT and CDR2 YYREEE (reference sequence).

This chain joins TRBV29-1 and TRBJ1-1, with no clear D. V gave up 4 bases and J gave up 0 bases, with 21 bases separating them. Looked up from germline, CDR1 is SQVTM and CDR2 is ANQGSEA. There are 17 residues in the CDR3. CDR3 protein: CSVVQKGASDLNTEAFF. The DNA of the CDR3 is TGCAGCGTTGTCCAGAAAGGTGCCTCTGATTTGAACACTGAAGCTTTCTTT.

The sample holds one count of this clone. The rearrangement uses TRBV5-1 and TRBJ2-5; D perhaps matches TRBD2 (5 bases). CDR1 is SGHRS, CDR2 YFSETQ, per germline. This CDR3 region has 13 residues. Trimming pared 7 bases from V and 11 bases from J, leaving 21 bases between. CDR3 nucleotides: TGCGCCAGCTCCCTCACGACGACCGGGGAGCAGTACTTC. Protein product: CASSLTTTGEQYF.